This TCR beta chain originates from a study of cytomegalovirus exposure and HLA in healthy donors. This clone came up many times. Researchers ran the PCR with 60 Vbeta and 13 Jbeta primers. Sequenced by immunoSEQ multiplex PCR; TCRdb stores in-frame clones only, minus some. The data contain some 110,000 clones, roughly 70% of them singletons. The TCR comes from a woman aged 50 to 60 in good health and CMV-seropositive. Material: PBMCs.

CDR3 sequence (DNA): TGCGCCAGCAGCCAACCCGGGACAGGGGAGTACGAGCAGTACTTC. This encodes CASSQPGTGEYEQYF. The chain is built from TRBV4-1 and TRBJ2-7, with 10 bases identical to TRBD1. Germline loops: CDR1 MGHRA, CDR2 YSYEKL. The CDR3 runs to 15 residues. V shed 2 bases and J 4 bases; nucleotides not matched to a gene: 5.